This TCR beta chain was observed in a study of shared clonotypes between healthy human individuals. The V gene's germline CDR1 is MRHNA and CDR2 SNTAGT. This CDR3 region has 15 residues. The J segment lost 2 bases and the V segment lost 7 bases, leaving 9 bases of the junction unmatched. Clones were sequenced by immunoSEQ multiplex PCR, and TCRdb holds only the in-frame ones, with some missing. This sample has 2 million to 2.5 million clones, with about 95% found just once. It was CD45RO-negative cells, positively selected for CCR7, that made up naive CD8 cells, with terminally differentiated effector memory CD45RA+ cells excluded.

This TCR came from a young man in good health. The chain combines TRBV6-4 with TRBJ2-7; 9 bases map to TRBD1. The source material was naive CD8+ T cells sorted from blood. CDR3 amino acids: CASNRGQGHPYEQYF. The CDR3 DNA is TGTGCCAGCAACCGTGGACAGGGGCATCCCTACGAGCAGTACTTC.